This TCR beta chain was observed in a study of vaccination effects on CD4 cells after COVID-19. ViraFEST assay sequencing came after antigen-specific CD4+ T cells were expanded with viral peptide pools. CD4+ T cell isolation took place after 10 days of culture. Recipients of the vaccine had no prior SARS-CoV-2 infection and negative nucleocapsid antibodies. Details on this clone: Its antigen is as yet unknown.

The CDR3 is 17 amino acids. Per the germline V gene, CDR1 is LGHNA and CDR2 is YSLEER. Trimming took 2 bases from V and 4 from J; bases not matched to a gene: 11. The protocol was immunoSEQ multiplex PCR, while the TCRdb copy is restricted to in-frame clones and leaves out a portion. The table lists tens of thousands of clones, approximately 70% of them singletons. This chain links TRBV4-3 with TRBJ1-2, with TRBD1 matching 9 bases. Sample: CD4+ T cells from PBMCs cultured with HCoV-OC43 spike peptides, taken before COVID-19 vaccination. Regarding subset: HCoV-OC43 spike overlapping peptide pool stimulation. The sequence came from a human donor who received a COVID-19 vaccine. The CDR3 bases are TGCGCCAGCAGCCAACTCTCCGGGACAGGGACGACCTATGGCTACACCTTC. Translating gives CASSQLSGTGTTYGYTF.